The source of this T cell receptor (beta chain) is a study of blood T cell repertoires in COVID-19. Across the study: T cells, B-cell-depleted T cells, or PBMCs provided the cDNA or gDNA that served as material.

Trimming cost V 5 bases and J 1 base; bases outside gene matches: 3. Germline V lookup: CDR1 SGHVS, CDR2 FQNEAQ. This CDR3 comprises 14 residues. How the authors handled the data: Amplification of reference gene primers was used by the study to estimate nucleated cell counts. Clones were read by immunoSEQ multiplex PCR, and TCRdb kept only the in-frame ones, dropping some. Clonal size and the V and J genes are those of that table, whereas D and trimming came from the DNA. Among 35,000 to 55,000 clones listed, around 90% were seen once. The sequence was collected from a middle-aged man with active COVID-19. Sequenced material: peripheral blood. The V call is TRBV7-8, the J call TRBJ1-2, with TRBD1 matching over 8 bases. CDR3 nucleotides: TGTGCCAGCAGCCGAGACAGGGGTAACTATGGCTACACCTTC. Its translation is CASSRDRGNYGYTF.